This TCR beta chain was recovered during a study of cytomegalovirus exposure and HLA in healthy donors. This CDR3 has 15 residues. Germline V gene data show CDR1 as GTSNPN and CDR2 as SVGIG (reference sequence). V was cut by 2 bases and J by 0 bases, with 10 bases left in between. Study-wide points: The study recorded fewer than 200 TCR beta chains that were cytomegalovirus-associated. An apparent linkage of common viral pathogens to several of the most significant clusters emerged in a later analysis. Productive status was seen about 87% or about 30% of the time for most TCR beta V segments in an earlier analysis.

Regarding this clone: Its cognate antigen is unknown.

It was with 60 Vbeta and 13 Jbeta primers that the PCR ran. The data were produced by immunoSEQ multiplex PCR, yet TCRdb's version contains in-frame clones alone and is incomplete. The data contain some 140,000 clones, 70% to 85% of them singletons. The sample was PBMCs. The rearrangement uses TRBV30 and TRBJ1-4; maybe TRBD1 (5 bases). The receptor was derived from a woman aged 45-65 years in good health and CMV-seropositive. The CDR3 coding sequence is TGTGCCTGGAGTCCCCGGGGGGCAACTAATGAAAAACTGTTTTTT. Protein sequence: CAWSPRGATNEKLFF.